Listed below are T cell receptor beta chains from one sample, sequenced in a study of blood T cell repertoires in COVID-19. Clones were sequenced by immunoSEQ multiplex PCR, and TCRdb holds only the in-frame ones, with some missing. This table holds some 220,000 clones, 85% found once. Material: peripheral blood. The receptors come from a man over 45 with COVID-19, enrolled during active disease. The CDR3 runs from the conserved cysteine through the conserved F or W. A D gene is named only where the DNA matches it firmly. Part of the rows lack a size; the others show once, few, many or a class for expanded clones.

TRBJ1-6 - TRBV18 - CASRAQGINSYNSPLHF TGTGCCAGCCGTGCCCAGGGGATTAACTCCTATAATTCACCCCTCCACTTT
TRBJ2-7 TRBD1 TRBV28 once CASSLLGQGAYEQYF TGTGCCAGCAGTCTCTTGGGACAGGGGGCTTACGAGCAGTACTTC
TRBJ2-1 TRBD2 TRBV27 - CASSLIAGGPYNEQFF TGTGCCAGCAGTCTCATAGCGGGGGGGCCCTACAATGAGCAGTTCTTC
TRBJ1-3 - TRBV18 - CASSPPTVRSGNTIYF TGTGCCAGCTCACCCCCCACTGTTCGCTCTGGAAACACCATATATTTT
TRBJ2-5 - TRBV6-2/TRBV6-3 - CASSPLGGRVTQYF TGTGCCAGTAGTCCCCTCGGAGGGCGGGTGACCCAGTACTTC
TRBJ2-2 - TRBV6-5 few CASSYGAVTGELFF TGTGCCAGCAGTTACGGGGCAGTCACCGGGGAGCTGTTTTTT
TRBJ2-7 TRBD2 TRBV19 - CASSIGLGYEQYF TGTGCCAGTAGTATCGGACTAGGCTACGAGCAGTACTTC
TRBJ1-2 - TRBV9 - CASSVDGRAYGYTF TGTGCCAGCAGTGTGGACGGGCGGGCATATGGCTACACCTTC
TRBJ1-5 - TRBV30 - CAWSGRGSNQPQHF TGTGCCTGGAGTGGCAGGGGTAGCAATCAGCCCCAGCATTTT
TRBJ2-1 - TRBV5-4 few CASQDSSSSYNEQFF TGTGCCAGCCAGGACTCGTCAAGCTCCTACAATGAGCAGTTCTTC
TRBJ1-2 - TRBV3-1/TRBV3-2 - CASSPRLHQTAGKLGGYTF TGTGCCAGCAGCCCCAGACTCCACCAAACGGCGGGAAAACTCGGTGGCTACACCTTC
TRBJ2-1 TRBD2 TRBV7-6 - CASSLEGTSNHNEQFF TGTGCCAGCAGCTTAGAAGGGACTAGCAACCACAATGAGCAGTTCTTC
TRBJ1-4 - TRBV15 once CATSRERPGFNEKLFF TGTGCCACCAGCAGAGAACGACCCGGGTTCAATGAAAAACTGTTTTTT
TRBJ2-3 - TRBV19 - CASIDPTSTDTQYF TGTGCCAGTATAGATCCTACTAGCACAGATACGCAGTATTTT
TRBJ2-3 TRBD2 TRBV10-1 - CASSVGTSRSTDTQYF TGCGCCAGCAGTGTAGGGACTAGCAGAAGCACAGATACGCAGTATTTT
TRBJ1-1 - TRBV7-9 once CASSTSQGTEAFF TGTGCCAGCAGCACCTCACAGGGCACTGAAGCTTTCTTT
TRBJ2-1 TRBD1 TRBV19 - CASCRDSTYNEQFF TGTGCCAGTTGCCGGGACAGCACCTACAATGAGCAGTTCTTC
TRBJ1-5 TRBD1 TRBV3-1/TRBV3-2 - CASSQAGGSQPQHF TGTGCCAGCAGCCAGGCAGGGGGTAGTCAGCCCCAGCATTTT
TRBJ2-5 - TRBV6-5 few CASSYSLFLPQYF TGTGCCAGCAGTTACTCTCTATTCCTTCCCCAGTACTTC
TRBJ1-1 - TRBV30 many CAWSVQMNTEAFF TGTGCCTGGAGTGTACAAATGAACACTGAAGCTTTCTTT
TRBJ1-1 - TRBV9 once CASSRLEAFF TGTGCCAGCAGCCGACTCGAAGCTTTCTTT
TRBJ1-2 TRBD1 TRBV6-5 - CASSSLGTVYGYTF TGTGCCAGCAGTTCCCTTGGGACAGTCTATGGCTACACCTTC
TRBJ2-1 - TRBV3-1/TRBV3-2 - CASSQPGVHYNEQFF TGTGCCAGCAGCCAACCGGGGGTCCACTACAATGAGCAGTTCTTC
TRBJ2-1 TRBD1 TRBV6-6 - CASKQGSYNEQFF TGTGCCAGCAAACAGGGGTCCTACAATGAGCAGTTCTTC
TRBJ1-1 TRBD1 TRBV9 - CASSAPQGGRTEAFF TGTGCCAGCAGCGCTCCTCAGGGGGGAAGGACTGAAGCTTTCTTT
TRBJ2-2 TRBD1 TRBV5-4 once CAGLYQGAGTGELFF TGTGCCGGCTTATATCAGGGGGCTGGCACCGGGGAGCTGTTTTTT
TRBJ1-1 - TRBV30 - CAWSVQYTEAFF TGTGCCTGGAGTGTACAGTACACTGAAGCTTTCTTT
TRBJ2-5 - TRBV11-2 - CASISSLHQETQYF TGTGCCAGCATATCTAGTCTGCACCAAGAGACCCAGTACTTC
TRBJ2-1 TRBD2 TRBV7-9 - CASSYRTSGGVYNEQFF TGTGCCAGCAGCTACCGGACTAGCGGGGGCGTTTACAATGAGCAGTTCTTC
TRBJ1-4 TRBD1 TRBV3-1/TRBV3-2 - CASSLRDRESRKLFF TGTGCCAGCAGCCTCCGGGACAGGGAATCCCGGAAACTGTTTTTT